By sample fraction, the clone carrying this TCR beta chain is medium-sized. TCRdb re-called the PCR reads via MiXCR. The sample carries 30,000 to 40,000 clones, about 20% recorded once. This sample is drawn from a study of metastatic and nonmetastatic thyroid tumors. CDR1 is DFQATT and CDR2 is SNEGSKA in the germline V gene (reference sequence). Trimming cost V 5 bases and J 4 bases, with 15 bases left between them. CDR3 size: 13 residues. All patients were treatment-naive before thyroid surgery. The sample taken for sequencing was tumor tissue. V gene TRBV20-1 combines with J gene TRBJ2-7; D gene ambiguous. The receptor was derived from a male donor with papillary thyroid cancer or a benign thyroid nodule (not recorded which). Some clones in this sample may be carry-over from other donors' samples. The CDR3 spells CSALGITNYEQYF. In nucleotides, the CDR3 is TGCAGTGCTTTAGGGATCACAAATTACGAGCAGTACTTC.